This T cell receptor (beta chain) was retrieved from a study of early T cells in non-severe SARS-CoV-2 infection. This clonotype occurred a few times. V shed 4 bases, J shed 7 bases, and the junction held 7 bases outside the gene matches. Germline lookup yields CDR1 SGHRS and CDR2 YFSETQ. The CDR3 spans 13 residues. Tagging with unique molecular identifiers was applied to individual cDNA molecules. TCRdb fed the 5' RACE reads into MiXCR, producing one record per CDR3 protein. The table records 85,000 to 100,000 distinct CDR3 sequences, approximately 10% of them present only once. This clonotype originated in an adult who was a healthcare worker with PCR-confirmed SARS-CoV-2 infection or an uninfected control (not recorded which). The material was whole blood, obtained at baseline. The chain carries TRBV5-1 and TRBJ1-2, with 7 bases fitting TRBD1. In DNA, the CDR3 is TGCGCCAGCAGCATCGGACAGGTGGCTGGCTACACCTTC. It encodes CASSIGQVAGYTF.